Listed below are T cell receptor beta chains from one sample, sequenced in a study of blood T cells in healthy people across ages. TCRdb redid the calling of the 5' RACE reads with MiXCR, one entry per CDR3 protein. Here the sample spans 1.4 million or so distinct CDR3 sequences, approximately 42% being singletons. The sequenced sample consisted of blood. These receptors were obtained from a young woman in good health. The CDR3 runs from the conserved cysteine through the conserved F or W. Each record gives: J gene, V gene, CDR3 protein.

>TRBJ1-1|TRBV20-1
CSASSRVAEAFF
>TRBJ1-1|TRBV29-1
CSVVPGGITEAFF
>TRBJ1-1|TRBV6-1
CASSQKSGTEAFF
>-|TRBV29-1
CSVSRGLLDEQYF
>TRBJ2-1|TRBV13
CASSPVGGARKEQFF
>TRBJ2-7|TRBV11-2
CASSLGPGAVSYEQYF
>TRBJ2-1|TRBV6-2/TRBV6-3
CATAGQGYNEQFF
>TRBJ1-2|TRBV20-1
CSASLRSYGYTF
>TRBJ2-3|TRBV5-5
CASSLHWPDTQYF
>TRBJ1-5|TRBV19
CASSNWQLRNQPQHF
>TRBJ2-4|TRBV6-1
CASWNLRSRENIQYF
>TRBJ2-1|TRBV7-2
CASSLEREILNEQFF
>TRBJ2-1|TRBV5-8
CASAGLAYNEQFF
>TRBJ2-1|TRBV9
CASSDGGASYNEQFF
>TRBJ2-7|TRBV4-3
CASSQDWASDSYEQYF
>TRBJ2-1|TRBV27
CASSWGLAGRDEQFF
>TRBJ2-1|TRBV9
CARDPPLAAGKGYEQFF
>TRBJ2-3|TRBV20-1
CSAMQVADTQYF
>TRBJ2-2|TRBV6-1
CASSPQGGNTGELFF
>-|TRBV5-1
CASSIGQGRHEQYF
>TRBJ2-2|TRBV7-2
CASSLTSGDYGELFF
>TRBJ2-1|TRBV9
CASSVGGFNEQFF
>TRBJ2-1|TRBV5-1
CATAVPGLPSNEQFF
>TRBJ2-3|TRBV29-1
CSVAGGSDTQYF
>TRBJ2-7|TRBV7-2
CASSFYLPGSAEQYF
>TRBJ2-1|TRBV20-1
CSARDRSGFYNEQFF
>TRBJ1-3|TRBV28
CASSFPAGHSGNTIYF
>TRBJ2-7|TRBV5-6
CASSFAGGAYNEQYF
>TRBJ2-3|TRBV6-1
CASSEAGLSTDTQYF
>TRBJ1-2|TRBV12-3/TRBV12-4
CASSLVGAVAGYTF
>TRBJ1-2|TRBV20-1
CSVLRGRVNYGYTF
>TRBJ2-5|TRBV29-1
CSVGPEGDEQYF
>TRBJ2-1|TRBV7-9
CASSLSGVQYNEQFF
>TRBJ2-3|TRBV20-1
CSASGAGTGIILTQYF
>TRBJ2-3|TRBV7-9
CASSRLASSTDTQYF
>TRBJ1-2|TRBV4-3
CASSRGPLVLYGYTF
>TRBJ1-2|TRBV7-2
CASSSQWGTYGYTF
>TRBJ1-5|TRBV12-3/TRBV12-4
CASSPYSGQVNQPQHF
>TRBJ1-1|TRBV12-5
CASGWGLTEAFF
>TRBJ2-3|TRBV7-2
CASSLLRGSADTQYF
>TRBJ2-5|TRBV20-1
CSARGTTYANEQYF
>TRBJ2-1|TRBV5-1
CASSLLQRISSYNEQFF
>TRBJ2-5|TRBV4-3
CASSQDVSREETQYF
>TRBJ2-7|TRBV12-3/TRBV12-4
CASSSKTGTAADEQYF
>-|TRBV2
CASSATKGNEQYF
>-|TRBV12-3/TRBV12-4
CASSSGDRGTETQYF
>TRBJ2-1|TRBV27
CASSVDQGAGEQFF
>TRBJ1-4|TRBV7-9
CASSSNRDTGEKLFF
>TRBJ2-4|TRBV7-6
CASSLGTSGSPLAKNIQYF
>TRBJ2-3|TRBV29-1
CSQRVASTDTQYF